A single sample gave rise to the 30 T cell receptor beta chains below, sequenced in a study of beta chain features in type 1 diabetes listed by TCRdb under 2018. Findings and caveats that apply to the study as a whole: Type 1 diabetes patients showed a moderate but significant shortening of TCRB CDR3 length in all four CD4+ subsets.

The library was generated by the immunoSEQ multiplex PCR assay. The entire isolated RNA was reverse transcribed using the High Capacity cDNA Reverse Transcription Kit, and thus expressed TCRB transcripts were sequenced. Drawn from immuneACCESS, this table holds only the in-frame rearrangements with V and J called that TCRdb kept. Clones are partly lost; checked studies trace under half to an unresolved V gene and leave the rest unexplained. The sample table shows around 280,000 clones, and approximately 15% are seen once. 0.015% to 0.017% of the sample comes from the top ten. Their antigen targets remain unknown. The specimen was naive CD4+ T cells from blood. This specimen's cell subset or site label, per the study, means: true naive CD4+ T cells. The receptors were sampled from a man between 18 and 29 years old with type 1 diabetes.

This clone has just a few counts. V and J are TRBV7-2 and TRBJ2-7; the match to TRBD2 covers 7 bases. This CDR3 has 15 amino acids. Germline CDR1 reads SGHTA; CDR2 reads FQGNSA. The junction had 9 bases not matched to a gene; V was cut back by 5 bases and J by 2 bases. The CDR3 DNA reads as TGTGCCAGCAGCCGGGGCGGGGGACGCCCCTACGAGCAGTACTTC. Translating it yields CASSRGGGRPYEQYF.

This clone appeared a few times. The V call is TRBV18, the J call TRBJ2-1; the D gene is possibly TRBD2 (6 bases). The V gene lost 0 bases and the J gene lost 7 bases, with 13 bases spanning the gap. CDR1 is KGHSH, CDR2 LQKENI, per germline. The CDR3 is made up of 15 amino acids. CDR3 sequence (DNA): TGTGCCAGCTCACCACCCGGGCTAGCGAATAATGAGCAGTTCTTC. This sequence encodes CASSPPGLANNEQFF.

In its sample, this clone was seen a few times. This chain joins TRBV11-2 and TRBJ1-1; D is possibly TRBD1 (6 bases). The germline V gene encodes CDR1 SGHAT and CDR2 FQNNGV. CDR3 length equals 16 residues. The V and J ends lost 0 bases and 5 bases respectively, with 16 bases between them. DNA of the CDR3: TGTGCCAGCAGCTTAGATTTTCGGGGGGGCCGGACTGAAGCTTTCTTT. Translation gives CASSLDFRGGRTEAFF. Supplemented by reference TRBV11-2 and TRBJ1-1, the full variable domain reads EAGVAQSPRYKIIEKRQSVAFWCNPISGHATLYWYQQILGQGPKLLIQFQNNGVVDDSQLPKDRFSAERLKGVDSTLKIQPAKLEDSAVYLCASSLDFRGGRTEAFFGQGTRLTVV.

This clone was found a few times. The chain uses TRBV5-4 and TRBJ2-5; 11 positions agree with TRBD2. The germline V gene has CDR1 SGHNT and CDR2 YYREEE (reference sequence). The CDR3 covers 16 residues. V lost 5 bases, J lost 5 bases, and 11 bases stayed unmatched. The CDR3 spells CASRSYSGGAGETQYF. The CDR3 nucleotides are TGTGCCAGCAGGTCTTATAGCGGGGGGGCGGGGGAGACCCAGTACTTC.

The gene calls are TRBV6-5 and TRBJ1-4; the match to TRBD1 covers 8 bases. This CDR3 spans 15 amino acids. V was pared by 5 bases and J by 5 bases, with 7 bases of the junction left unmatched. Per the germline V gene, CDR1 is MNHEY and CDR2 is SVGAGI. CDR3 protein: CASSPSGTGNEKLFF. In DNA, the CDR3 is TGTGCCAGCAGTCCTTCTGGGACAGGCAATGAAAAACTGTTTTTT.

The table lists this clone with a few counts. This chain's CDR3 is CASSIPGQVYYGYTF. CDR3 sequence (DNA): TGCGCCAGCAGTATTCCGGGACAAGTGTACTATGGCTACACCTTC. The rearrangement uses TRBV5-1 and TRBJ1-2; D is possibly TRBD1 (6 bases). V lost 5 bases and J lost 3, with 17 bases in between. The length of the CDR3 is 15 residues. Germline V gives CDR1 SGHRS, CDR2 YFSETQ.

The rearrangement joins TRBV30 to TRBJ1-2; TRBD1 matches at 12 bases. Trimming cost V 5 bases and J 3 bases; bases outside gene matches: 4. This CDR3 contains 14 residues. Germline CDR1 is GTSNPN and CDR2 is SVGIG (reference sequence). CDR3 coding DNA: TGTGCCTGGGGGGACAGGGGGCGCGACTATGGCTACACCTTC. This sequence encodes CAWGDRGRDYGYTF.

This clone was counted only a few times. V usage is TRBV29-1 and J usage is TRBJ2-4, with D possibly TRBD1 on 6 matching bases. Germline V lookup: CDR1 SQVTM, CDR2 ANQGSEA. V was clipped by 1 base and J by 1 base, with 8 bases between them. CDR3 length: 14 residues. The CDR3 protein is CSVEVQGAKNIQYF. In DNA form, the CDR3 reads TGCAGCGTTGAAGTTCAGGGGGCCAAAAACATTCAGTACTTC.

The J gene is TRBJ2-5, the V gene TRBV5-1; 9 bases agree with TRBD2. The CDR3 covers 15 residues. In germline, CDR1 is SGHRS, CDR2 YFSETQ. J gave up 1 base and V 7 bases, and 8 bases lay outside the gene matches. The CDR3 protein is CASPLAGKIQETQYF. CDR3 sequence (DNA): TGCGCCAGCCCCCTAGCGGGGAAAATCCAAGAGACCCAGTACTTC.

The rearrangement uses TRBV5-1 and TRBJ2-2, with D perhaps TRBD2 (6 bases). Germline CDR1 and CDR2: SGHRS and YFSETQ. V was pared by 3 bases and J by 4 bases, with 13 bases between. The CDR3 has 15 amino acids. The CDR3: CASSSLAYGTGELFF. The CDR3 coding sequence is TGCGCCAGCAGCTCCCTAGCGTATGGCACCGGGGAGCTGTTTTTT. The variable domain in full, completed from reference TRBV5-1 and TRBJ2-2, reads KAGVTQTPRYLIKTRGQQVTLSCSPISGHRSVSWYQQTPGQGLQFLFEYFSETQRNKGNFPGRFSGRQFSNSRSEMNVSTLELGDSALYLCASSSLAYGTGELFFGEGSRLTVL.

The chain employs TRBV5-4 and TRBJ2-5; 8 bases line up with TRBD1. There are 13 residues in the CDR3. CDR1 SGHNT and CDR2 YYREEE come from the germline V gene (reference sequence). V lost 4 bases, J lost 3 bases, and 2 bases stayed unmatched. CDR3 coding DNA: TGTGCCAGCAGCCCGACAGGGGAAGAGACCCAGTACTTC. Protein product: CASSPTGEETQYF.

In this sample, this clone turned up a few times. The chain joins TRBV6-5 to TRBJ2-7, with 7 bases that match TRBD2. CDR3 length: 15 amino acids. Germline trimming cut 2 bases from V and 1 base from J; bases unmatched to any gene: 5. CDR1 MNHEY and CDR2 SVGAGI come from the germline V gene. CDR3 DNA sequence: TGTGCCAGCAGTTACGGGAGGGGAACATCCTACGAGCAGTACTTC. Amino acid sequence: CASSYGRGTSYEQYF.

The rearrangement uses TRBV4-1 and TRBJ2-3; TRBD2 might be the D (6 bases). This CDR3 has 15 residues. The germline gives CDR1 MGHRA, CDR2 YSYEKL. V was clipped by 7 bases and J by 0 bases, with 14 bases between them. CDR3 nucleotides: TGCGCCAGCACGTTCCTGGGGACTAGCACAGATACGCAGTATTTT. Its translation is CASTFLGTSTDTQYF.

This clone occurred a few times. One junction end disagrees with the germline gene, perhaps due to a read error. V gene TRBV5-8 combines with J gene TRBJ1-2; D gene ambiguous. Germline V gene data show CDR1 as SGHTS and CDR2 as YDEGEE. The CDR3 has 10 residues. The CDR3 sequence: CASSLGGFTF. DNA of the CDR3: TGTGCCAGCAGCTTGGGCGGCTTCACCTTC.

This clone was detected only a few times. The genes are TRBV7-2 and TRBJ2-7; 8 bases match TRBD2. This CDR3 is built from 15 residues. Trimming took 6 bases from V and 4 from J; bases not matched to a gene: 11. Germline V gene sequence: CDR1 SGHTA, CDR2 FQGNSA. The CDR3 here is CASSFGAGAQYEQYF. The CDR3 DNA follows: TGTGCCAGCAGTTTCGGAGCGGGAGCGCAATACGAGCAGTACTTC.

In its sample, this clone was seen a few times. The chain employs TRBV25-1 and TRBJ2-7, with TRBD2 matching 9 bases. Germline V CDR1 and CDR2: MGHDK, SYGVNS. The CDR3 consists of 12 residues. The ends lost 9 bases at V and 4 bases at J; junction bases unmatched: 4. The CDR3 sequence is CASQAGGYEQYF. In DNA form, the CDR3 reads TGTGCCAGTCAAGCGGGAGGATACGAGCAGTACTTC.

This clone was found a few times. The J gene is TRBJ1-2, the V gene TRBV6-5; no clear D gene. Trimming took 3 bases from V and 4 from J, leaving 15 bases between them. Germline V gene sequence: CDR1 MNHEY, CDR2 SVGAGI. The CDR3 is 15 residues long. The CDR3 here is CASSYIGRHVYGYTF. The CDR3 DNA follows: TGTGCCAGCAGTTATATCGGGAGGCACGTCTATGGCTACACCTTC.

The chain employs TRBV11-2 and TRBJ1-2; no clear D. Per the germline V gene, CDR1 is SGHAT and CDR2 is FQNNGV. V lost 0 bases, J lost 10 bases, and 9 bases lay in between. CDR3 length: 12 residues. CDR3 DNA sequence: TGTGCCAGCAGCTTAGAGGACGGGATCTACACCTTC. Encoded protein: CASSLEDGIYTF.

V and J are TRBV30 and TRBJ2-2, with D possibly matching TRBD2 (6 bases). The V and J ends lost 3 bases and 0 bases respectively, with 11 bases between them. The CDR3 runs 15 residues. Germline V gene data show CDR1 as GTSNPN and CDR2 as SVGIG (reference sequence). The CDR3 reads CAWRHTGANTGELFF. In DNA, the CDR3 is TGTGCCTGGAGGCATACGGGAGCGAACACCGGGGAGCTGTTTTTT.

This clone was seen only a few times. The chain recombines TRBV5-1 with TRBJ1-1; possibly TRBD1 for D (5 bases). Trimming took 5 bases from V and 1 from J, leaving 18 bases between them. CDR1 and CDR2 from the germline V gene are SGHRS and YFSETQ. The CDR3 is made up of 16 amino acids. CDR3 coding DNA: TGCGCCAGCAGGGAATCAGGGATAGTTTGGAACACTGAAGCTTTCTTT. It specifies CASRESGIVWNTEAFF.

The chain couples TRBV25-1 to TRBJ2-7, with 14 bases identical to TRBD2. The V segment lost 2 bases and the J segment 7 bases; nucleotides outside the gene matches: 4. The germline V gene has CDR1 MGHDK and CDR2 SYGVNS. The CDR3 has 15 amino acids. DNA of the CDR3: TGTGCCAGCAGTGAAGAGGGGACTAGCGGGAGAGAGCAGTACTTC. It codes for CASSEEGTSGREQYF.

The J gene is TRBJ1-2, the V gene TRBV5-4; the match to TRBD1 covers 12 bases. CDR1 is SGHNT, CDR2 YYREEE, per germline (reference sequence). The CDR3 totals 14 residues. The V gene end was trimmed by 2 bases and the J gene end by 8 bases; junction bases not matched to a gene: 4. CDR3 sequence: CASSFRDRGQGYTF. CDR3 sequence (DNA): TGTGCCAGCAGCTTCCGGGACAGGGGGCAGGGCTACACCTTC.

This clone came up a few times. This chain connects TRBV19 to TRBJ1-1, with a weak D call TRBD1 (6 bases). Germline CDR1 LNHDA, CDR2 SQIVND (reference sequence). With 10 bases removed from V and 7 bases from J, the gap between germline ends came to 25 bases. This CDR3 has 15 residues. CDR3 in amino acids: CATKRGQPRKIEAFF. In nucleotides, the CDR3 is TGTGCCACTAAAAGAGGACAGCCTAGGAAAATTGAAGCTTTCTTT.

This clone was counted between two and nine times. This sequence joins TRBV7-9 and TRBJ2-2; no clear D gene. This CDR3 is 13 amino acids long. CDR1 SEHNR and CDR2 FQNEAQ come from the germline V gene (reference sequence). The germline V and J ends were trimmed by 5 bases and 9 bases, with 13 bases remaining between them. The DNA for the CDR3 is TGTGCCAGCAGCGTGAGCAATACCCGGGAGCTGTTTTTT. Encoded protein: CASSVSNTRELFF.

This clone has more than one count but fewer than ten. The genes are TRBV4-1 and TRBJ2-1; 10 bases match TRBD2. After removal of 4 bases from V and 3 bases from J, the junction contained 6 bases not matched to a gene. The length of the CDR3 is 16 residues. Per the germline V gene, CDR1 is MGHRA and CDR2 is YSYEKL. Here the CDR3 reads CASSLRTSGSYNEQFF. The CDR3 nucleotides are TGCGCCAGCAGCCTCCGGACTAGCGGTAGCTACAATGAGCAGTTCTTC.

The rearrangement joins TRBV30 to TRBJ2-3; D ambiguous. Germline loops: CDR1 GTSNPN, CDR2 SVGIG (reference sequence). The CDR3 has 15 residues. V was clipped by 0 bases and J by 0 bases, with 10 bases between them. The CDR3 sequence is CAWSVQLQSTDTQYF. CDR3 in DNA: TGTGCCTGGAGTGTACAGCTACAAAGCACAGATACGCAGTATTTT.

The chain uses TRBV6-5 and TRBJ2-1, with TRBD1 matching over 8 bases. With V trimmed by 2 bases and J by 1 base, 1 base remained unmatched. Germline assignment: CDR1 MNHEY and CDR2 SVGAGI. The CDR3 is 15 residues long. CDR3 loop: CASSYQGASYNEQFF. The DNA of the CDR3 is TGTGCCAGCAGTTACCAGGGGGCATCCTACAATGAGCAGTTCTTC.

The V call is TRBV7-2, the J call TRBJ1-1; D call uncertain. This CDR3 spans 12 amino acids. V was pared by 5 bases and J by 8 bases, with 12 bases between. The germline V gene encodes CDR1 SGHTA and CDR2 FQGNSA. The CDR3 nucleotides read TGTGCCAGCAGCCCACCTGGCCCGGAAGCTTTCTTT. Amino acids: CASSPPGPEAFF.

The chain combines TRBV23-1 with TRBJ2-1; 9 bases are a match to TRBD1. TRBV23-1 is treated as an ORF (open reading frame) with a function not yet certain. J lost 10 bases, V lost 0 bases, and 10 bases had no gene match. The CDR3 has 16 residues. CDR3 sequence (DNA): TGCGCCAGCAGTCAATCACAGGACAGGGGACTCGGGGAGCAGTTCTTC. Protein product: CASSQSQDRGLGEQFF.

Only a few counts were recorded for this clone. The CDR3 reads CASSFTGYEQYF. The CDR3 coding sequence is TGCGCCAGCAGTTTTACAGGGTACGAGCAGTACTTC. The rearrangement links TRBV5-1 to TRBJ2-7; possibly TRBD1 for D (6 bases). The CDR3 contains 12 residues. CDR1 and CDR2 (germline): SGHRS, YFSETQ. Trimming left V 5 bases short and J 4 bases short, with 10 bases between.